This TCR beta chain is drawn from a study of blood T cell repertoires in COVID-19 (dated by TCRdb to 2018 to 2020). Regarding the research as a whole: Samples covering the acute and convalescent phases of COVID-19 were provided by collaborators in the United States, Italy and Spain. The material from the prospective study consisted of cDNA or gDNA derived from T cells, B-cell-depleted T cells, or PBMCs. The dataset comprised deeply sampled blood TCRbeta repertoires from subjects exposed to, actively infected with, or recovered from COVID-19. The repertoires were released in a freely available public database meant as a resource for research on the immune response to SARS-CoV-2. The samples were drawn from the first 160 participants of the ongoing ImmuneRACE study and from 950 to 1,500 subjects provided by 6 global collaborators. The sample metadata nearly always contained a de-identified subject ID, COVID-19 status, age in years and sex. HLA class I and class II types, where available, came from metadata supplied by the sample provider rather than from assay-based typing. Results the study describes overall, beyond this receptor: The amount of clinical and demographic metadata varied by source and participant and was provided uncurated.

The immunoSEQ Assay, a bias-controlled multiplex PCR, was used to amplify TCRbeta CDR3 regions from genomic DNA. The paper's processing steps were these. The number of nucleated cells in each sample was estimated from the amplification of reference gene primers within the assay. Sequence reads were collapsed and filtered to measure the absolute abundance of every unique TCRbeta CDR3 rearrangement. For each sample, productive Simpson clonality was calculated by taking the square root of Simpson's diversity index across productive rearrangements. TCRdb mirrors the immuneACCESS table, restricted to in-frame sequences. Some clones are absent from its copies; in checked studies, under half trace to an unresolved V gene, and the reason for the others is unknown. The V and J calls and clone size are taken from that table; D and trimming were inferred from the DNA. The sample table shows approximately 200,000 clones, and more than 80% are seen once. Of the sample, approximately 9.2% is held by the ten largest clones.

On this clone: Its antigen target is currently unknown. Within one base of it there is no much larger clone, and no base qualities were kept.

Participants in the prospective study were enrolled through a virtual design, were aged roughly 18 to 100 years, and lived in 24 United States geographic areas. To assign participants to cohorts, the prospective study relied on clinical history that participants themselves reported in a screening survey and a study questionnaire. Recovered participants in ImmuneRACE Cohort 3 were defined by two consecutive negative NP/OP PCR tests, clearance by a healthcare professional, or resolution of symptoms. Mobile phlebotomists in the prospective study collected whole blood, serum and a nasopharyngeal or oropharyngeal swab from every participant. Additional blood draws and questionnaires over an approximately two-month period could optionally be provided by prospective study participants. Before DNA extraction, prospective study blood samples were shipped either frozen or at room temperature. CDR1 and CDR2 were assigned from the germline V gene as MGHDK and SYGVNS. Deletion took 2 bases off V and 6 bases off J, with a span of 5 bases between the germline ends. From cysteine to phenylalanine, the CDR3 is 12 amino acids long. Of the read, only the CDR3 DNA is kept; its 36 bases are in frame from base 1.

The TCR originated in a man aged 40-49 years who had recovered from COVID-19. The rearranged chain carries TRBV25-1 and TRBJ2-1, and TRBD1 may be the D gene, going by 5 matching bases. The sequencing sample was made of PBMCs or T cells enriched from blood (not recorded which). The CDR3 protein sequence reads: CASSEQGNEQFF. Read as DNA, the sequence is TGTGCCAGCAGTGAACAGGGCAATGAGCAGTTCTTC.